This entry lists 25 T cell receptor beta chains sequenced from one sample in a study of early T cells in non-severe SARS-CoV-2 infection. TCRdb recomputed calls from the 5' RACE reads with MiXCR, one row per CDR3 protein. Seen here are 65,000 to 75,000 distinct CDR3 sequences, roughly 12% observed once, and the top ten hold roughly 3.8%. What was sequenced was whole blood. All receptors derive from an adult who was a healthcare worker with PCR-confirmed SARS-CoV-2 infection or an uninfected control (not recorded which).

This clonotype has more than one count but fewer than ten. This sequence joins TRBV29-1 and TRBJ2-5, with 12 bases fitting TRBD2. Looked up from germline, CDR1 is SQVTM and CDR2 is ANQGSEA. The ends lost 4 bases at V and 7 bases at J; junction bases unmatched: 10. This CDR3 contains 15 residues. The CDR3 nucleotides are TGCAGCGTTGCCCGGACTAGCGGGGCCAAGGGGACCCAGTACTTC. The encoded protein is CSVARTSGAKGTQYF.

CDR3 bases: TGCGCCAGCAGCTTGGAAACAGGGTTTGACCAAGAGACCCAGTACTTC. Residues: CASSLETGFDQETQYF. This chain uses TRBV5-1 with TRBJ2-5; D is perhaps TRBD1 (6 bases). There are 16 residues in the CDR3. Germline CDR1 and CDR2: SGHRS and YFSETQ. V lost 0 bases to trimming and J lost 0 bases, with 12 bases between them.

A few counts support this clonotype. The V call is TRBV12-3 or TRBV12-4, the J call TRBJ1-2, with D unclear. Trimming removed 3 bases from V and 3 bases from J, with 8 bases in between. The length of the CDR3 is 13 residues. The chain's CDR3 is CASSFAGYYGYTF. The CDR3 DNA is TGTGCCAGCAGTTTTGCGGGGTACTATGGCTACACCTTC.

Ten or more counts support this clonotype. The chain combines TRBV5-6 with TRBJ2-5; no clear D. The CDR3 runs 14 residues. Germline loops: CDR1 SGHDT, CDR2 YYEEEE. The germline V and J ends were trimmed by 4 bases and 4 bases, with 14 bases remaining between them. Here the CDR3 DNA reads TGTGCCAGCAGCCCTTCATGGTCGGGAGAGACCCAGTACTTC. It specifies CASSPSWSGETQYF.

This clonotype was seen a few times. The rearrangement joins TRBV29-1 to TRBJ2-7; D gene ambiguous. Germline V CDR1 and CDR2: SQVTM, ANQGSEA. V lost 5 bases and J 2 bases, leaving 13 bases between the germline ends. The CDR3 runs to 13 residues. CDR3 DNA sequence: TGCAGCGTTCTAACCGCTTCTCCCTACGAGCAGTACTTC. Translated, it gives CSVLTASPYEQYF.

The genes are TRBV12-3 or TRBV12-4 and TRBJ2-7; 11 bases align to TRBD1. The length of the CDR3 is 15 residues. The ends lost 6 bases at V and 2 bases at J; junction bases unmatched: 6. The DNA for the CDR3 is TGTGCCAGCAGCCCGGGACAGGGGGACACCTACGAGCAGTACTTC. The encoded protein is CASSPGQGDTYEQYF.

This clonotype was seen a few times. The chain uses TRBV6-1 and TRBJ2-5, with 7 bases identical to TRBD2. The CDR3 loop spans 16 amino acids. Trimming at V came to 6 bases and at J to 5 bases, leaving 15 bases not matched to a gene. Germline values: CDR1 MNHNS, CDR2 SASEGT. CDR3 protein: CASSHRGGTLMETQYF. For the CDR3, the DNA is TGTGCCAGCAGCCACCGGGGAGGGACCCTAATGGAGACCCAGTACTTC.

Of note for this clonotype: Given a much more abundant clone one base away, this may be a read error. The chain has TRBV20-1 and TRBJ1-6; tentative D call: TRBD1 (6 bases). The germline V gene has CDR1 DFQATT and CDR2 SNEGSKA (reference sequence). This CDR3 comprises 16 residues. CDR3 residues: CSARMAGESYNSLLHF. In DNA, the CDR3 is TGCAGTGCCAGAATGGCAGGGGAATCCTATAATTCACTCCTCCACTTT.

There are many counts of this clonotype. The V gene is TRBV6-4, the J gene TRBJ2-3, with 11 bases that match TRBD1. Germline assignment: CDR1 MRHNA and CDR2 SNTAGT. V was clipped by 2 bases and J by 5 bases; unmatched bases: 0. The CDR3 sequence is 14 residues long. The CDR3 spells CASSDGTGGDTQYF. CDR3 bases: TGTGCCAGCAGTGACGGGACAGGGGGAGATACGCAGTATTTT.

DNA of the CDR3: TGCAGTGCTGGCCGGGACGGCCCCTACGAGCAGTACTTC. Translated: CSAGRDGPYEQYF. The chain has TRBV20-1 and TRBJ2-7; D is possibly TRBD1 or TRBD2 (5 bases each). The germline CDR1 and CDR2 sequences are DFQATT and SNEGSKA (reference sequence). The ends were cut back, 5 bases at V and 2 bases at J, with 13 bases in the middle. The CDR3 is made up of 13 amino acids.

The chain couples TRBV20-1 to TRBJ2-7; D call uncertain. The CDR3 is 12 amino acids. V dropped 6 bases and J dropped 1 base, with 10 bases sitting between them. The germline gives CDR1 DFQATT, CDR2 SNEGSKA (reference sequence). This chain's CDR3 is CSARTASYEQYF. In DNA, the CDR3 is TGCAGTGCAAGGACCGCATCCTACGAGCAGTACTTC.

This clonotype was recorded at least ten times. The CDR3 reads CASRAGQSYEQYF. The CDR3, as DNA: TGTGCCAGTAGAGCCGGACAGTCCTACGAGCAGTACTTC. This chain links TRBV19 with TRBJ2-7, with a tentative D call TRBD1 (6 bases). The CDR3 spans 13 residues. From germline, CDR1 is LNHDA and CDR2 SQIVND (reference sequence). The V and J ends lost 6 bases and 1 base respectively, with 10 bases between them.

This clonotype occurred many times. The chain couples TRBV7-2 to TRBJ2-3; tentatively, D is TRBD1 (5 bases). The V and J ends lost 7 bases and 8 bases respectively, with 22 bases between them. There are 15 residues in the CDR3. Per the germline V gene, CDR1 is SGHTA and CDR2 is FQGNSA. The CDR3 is CASTSGLEGSSTQYF. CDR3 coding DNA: TGTGCCAGCACCTCAGGGCTAGAAGGCTCGAGTACGCAGTATTTT.

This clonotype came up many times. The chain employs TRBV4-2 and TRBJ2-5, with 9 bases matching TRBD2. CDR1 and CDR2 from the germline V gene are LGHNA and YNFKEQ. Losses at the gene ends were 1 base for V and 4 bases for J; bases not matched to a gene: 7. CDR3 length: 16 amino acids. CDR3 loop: CASSQVSSGTGETQYF. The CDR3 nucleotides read TGTGCCAGCAGCCAAGTATCTAGCGGGACGGGAGAGACCCAGTACTTC.

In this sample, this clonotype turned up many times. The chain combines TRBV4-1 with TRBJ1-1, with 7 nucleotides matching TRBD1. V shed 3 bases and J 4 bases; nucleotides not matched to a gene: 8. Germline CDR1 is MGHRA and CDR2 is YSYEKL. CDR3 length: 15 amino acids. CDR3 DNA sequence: TGCGCCAGCAGCCAGCAAGACAGGGCTGGCACTGAAGCTTTCTTT. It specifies CASSQQDRAGTEAFF.

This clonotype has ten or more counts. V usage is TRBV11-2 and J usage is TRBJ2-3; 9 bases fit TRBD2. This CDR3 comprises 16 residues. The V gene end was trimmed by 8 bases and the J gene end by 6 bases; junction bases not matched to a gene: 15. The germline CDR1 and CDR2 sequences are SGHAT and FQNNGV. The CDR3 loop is CASRYNSGGRWDTQYF. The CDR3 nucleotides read TGTGCCAGCCGCTATAACAGCGGGGGGCGTTGGGATACGCAGTATTTT.

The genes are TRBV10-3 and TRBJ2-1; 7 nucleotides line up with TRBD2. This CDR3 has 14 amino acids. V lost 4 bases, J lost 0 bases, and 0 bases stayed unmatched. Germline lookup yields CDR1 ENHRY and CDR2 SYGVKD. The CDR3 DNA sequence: TGTGCCATCAGTGCGGGAGGCTCCTACAATGAGCAGTTCTTC. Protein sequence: CAISAGGSYNEQFF.

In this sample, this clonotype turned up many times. The CDR3 DNA is TGTGCCAGCAGCTTAGGGTTAGCTACCAACACTGAAGCTTTCTTT. Residues: CASSLGLATNTEAFF. The chain employs TRBV7-9 and TRBJ1-1; unclear D gene. The CDR3 has 15 residues. Trimming took 1 base from V and 2 from J, leaving 11 bases between them. CDR1 and CDR2 from the germline V gene are SEHNR and FQNEAQ (reference sequence).

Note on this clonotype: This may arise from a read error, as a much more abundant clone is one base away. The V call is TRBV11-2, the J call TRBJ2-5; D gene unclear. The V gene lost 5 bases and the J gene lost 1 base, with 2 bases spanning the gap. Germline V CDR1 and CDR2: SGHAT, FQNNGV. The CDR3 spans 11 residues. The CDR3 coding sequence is TGTGCCAGCAGCATCCAAGAGACCCAGTACTTC. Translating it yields CASSIQETQYF.

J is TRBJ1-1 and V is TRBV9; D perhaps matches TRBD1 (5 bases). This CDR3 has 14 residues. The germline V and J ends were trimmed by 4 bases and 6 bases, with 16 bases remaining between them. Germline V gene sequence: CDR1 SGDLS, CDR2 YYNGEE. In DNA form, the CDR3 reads TGTGCCAGCAGCACCCGGGTCCAGGGATCTGAAGCTTTCTTT. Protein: CASSTRVQGSEAFF.

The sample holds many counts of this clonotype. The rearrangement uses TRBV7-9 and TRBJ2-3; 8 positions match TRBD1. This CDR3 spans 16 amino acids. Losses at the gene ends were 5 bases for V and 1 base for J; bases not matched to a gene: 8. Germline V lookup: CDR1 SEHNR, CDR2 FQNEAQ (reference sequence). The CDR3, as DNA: TGTGCCAGCAGCCCGACAGGGGCTAGAGGCACAGATACGCAGTATTTT. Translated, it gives CASSPTGARGTDTQYF.

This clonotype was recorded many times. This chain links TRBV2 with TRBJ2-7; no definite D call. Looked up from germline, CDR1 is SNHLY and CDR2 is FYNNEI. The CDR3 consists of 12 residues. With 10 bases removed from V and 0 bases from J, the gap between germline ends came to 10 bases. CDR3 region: CAKERSSYEQYF. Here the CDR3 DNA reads TGTGCCAAGGAACGGAGCTCCTACGAGCAGTACTTC.

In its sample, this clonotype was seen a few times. In DNA, the CDR3 is TGTGCCAGCATCCTGCTAGGACTCTCCACAGATACGCAGTATTTT. It yields the protein CASILLGLSTDTQYF. The gene calls are TRBV5-6 and TRBJ2-3, with D tentatively TRBD2 (5 bases). V lost 6 bases, J lost 2 bases, and 16 bases lay in between. Germline loops: CDR1 SGHDT, CDR2 YYEEEE. This CDR3 is 15 amino acids long. Full variable domain (missing parts from reference TRBV5-6 and TRBJ2-3): DAGVTQSPTHLIKTRGQQVTLRCSPKSGHDTVSWYQQALGQGPQFIFQYYEEEERQRGNFPDRFSGHQFPNYSSELNVNALLLGDSALYLCASILLGLSTDTQYFGPGTRLTVL.

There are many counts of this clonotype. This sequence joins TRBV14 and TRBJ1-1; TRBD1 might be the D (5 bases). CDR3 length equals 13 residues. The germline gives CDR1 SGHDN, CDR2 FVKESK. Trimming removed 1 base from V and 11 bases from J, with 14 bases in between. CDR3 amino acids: CASSQVPSGGAFF. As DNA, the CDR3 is TGTGCCAGCAGCCAAGTTCCTTCCGGGGGGGCTTTCTTT.

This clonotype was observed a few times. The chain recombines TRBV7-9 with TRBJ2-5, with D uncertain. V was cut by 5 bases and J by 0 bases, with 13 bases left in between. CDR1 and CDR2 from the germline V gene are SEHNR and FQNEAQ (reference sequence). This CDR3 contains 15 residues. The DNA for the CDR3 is TGTGCCAGCAGCCCCTCCTATCAGTACCAAGAGACCCAGTACTTC. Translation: CASSPSYQYQETQYF.